The T cell receptor beta chain described here comes from a study of breast tumors, draining lymph nodes, adjacent tissues. Study-wide results and caveats: Findings are consistent with lymph node origin and intratumoral expansion of most tumor T cells. The lymph node origin of tumor T cells was framed as consistent with a hypothesis, not demonstrated. Tumor and nontumor repertoires were significantly more similar in luminal-like than in basal-like breast cancer. Tumor TCR diversity was below lymph nodes but above nontumor tissue.

This clonotype was seen ten or more times. Its matching antigen is unknown. TCRdb processed the multiplex PCR reads anew with MiXCR; each CDR3 protein has one entry. This table holds some 170,000 distinct CDR3 sequences, 30% to 40% found once. The germline CDR1 and CDR2 sequences are SQVTM and ANQGSEA. With 7 bases removed from V and 6 bases from J, the gap between germline ends came to 13 bases. The CDR3 is made up of 11 amino acids. Axillary draining lymph nodes of breast cancer patients supplied the node samples. This clonotype was obtained from a female donor with breast cancer. Some clones in this sample may be carry-over from other donors' samples. Source material: axillary lymph node tissue. The V call is TRBV29-1, the J call TRBJ2-7, with D perhaps TRBD1 (5 bases). The CDR3 nucleotides are TGCAGCGCTGCAGGGAATCGCGAGCAGTACTTC. This sequence encodes CSAAGNREQYF.